Each of the 30 T cell receptor beta chains below was sequenced from the same sample in a study of blood T cell repertoires in COVID-19. The protocol was immunoSEQ multiplex PCR, while the TCRdb copy is restricted to in-frame clones and leaves out a portion. In the table there are 110,000 to 150,000 clones, roughly three quarters of which are singletons. What was sequenced was peripheral blood. The receptors stem from a woman in her fifties or sixties with acute or convalescent COVID-19.

This clone was detected only once. The rearrangement links TRBV3-1 (or the pseudogene TRBV3-2) to TRBJ2-2; a weak D match, TRBD1 (6 bases). The CDR3 consists of 14 residues. Germline CDR1 is LGHDT and CDR2 is YNNKEL (reference sequence). Trimming took 3 bases from V and 2 from J, leaving 7 bases between them. CDR3 coding DNA: TGTGCCAGCAGCCACAGGGGAAACACCGGGGAGCTGTTTTTT. Translated: CASSHRGNTGELFF.

V usage is TRBV28 and J usage is TRBJ1-1, with D uncertain. V lost 6 bases and J lost 0, with 11 bases in between. This CDR3 comprises 14 residues. The germline gives CDR1 MDHEN, CDR2 SYDVKM. The CDR3 nucleotides are TGTGCCAGCAGCTCTCTTAGTTTGAACACTGAAGCTTTCTTT. Translating gives CASSSLSLNTEAFF.

The rearrangement joins TRBV27 to TRBJ2-2; tentatively, D is TRBD1 (5 bases). The CDR3 is 17 residues long. V lost 2 bases and J 1 base, leaving 14 bases between the germline ends. Germline CDR1 and CDR2: MNHEY and SMNVEV (reference sequence). CDR3: CASSLTRQSRNTGELFF. CDR3 sequence (DNA): TGTGCCAGCAGTTTAACCCGACAGAGCAGGAACACCGGGGAGCTGTTTTTT.

The chain uses TRBV11-2 and TRBJ2-5, with D hard to call. The CDR3 runs to 13 residues. The germline V and J ends were trimmed by 5 bases and 5 bases, with 12 bases remaining between them. CDR1 and CDR2 (germline): SGHAT, FQNNGV. This chain's CDR3 is CASSQSRSETQYF. The CDR3 nucleotides read TGTGCCAGCAGCCAATCCCGAAGCGAGACCCAGTACTTC. Combining the CDR3 with reference TRBV11-2 and TRBJ2-5 gives the whole variable domain EAGVAQSPRYKIIEKRQSVAFWCNPISGHATLYWYQQILGQGPKLLIQFQNNGVVDDSQLPKDRFSAERLKGVDSTLKIQPAKLEDSAVYLCASSQSRSETQYFGPGTRLLVL.

The chain couples TRBV2 to TRBJ1-5, with 7 nucleotides matching TRBD1. Germline V gene lookup returns CDR1 SNHLY and CDR2 FYNNEI. V was pared by 2 bases and J by 8 bases, with 12 bases of the junction left unmatched. This CDR3 has 16 amino acids. The CDR3 region has the DNA TGTGCCAGCAGTGAATGGTCCCGGACAGGTGTGAAGCCCCAGCATTTT. This translates into CASSEWSRTGVKPQHF.

This chain connects TRBV2 to TRBJ2-2, with D perhaps matching TRBD1 (6 bases). The CDR3 totals 14 residues. CDR1 is SNHLY, CDR2 FYNNEI, per germline. V was trimmed by 7 bases and J by 7 bases, leaving 16 bases between them. This CDR3 reads CASTLTGPIGELFF. CDR3 nucleotides: TGTGCCAGCACCCTGACAGGCCCGATCGGGGAGCTGTTTTTT.

This clone was seen once. CDR3 in amino acids: CASSHSGGTSTAFF. CDR3 DNA sequence: TGTGCCAGCAGTCACTCAGGGGGCACCAGTACAGCTTTCTTT. This chain uses TRBV28 with TRBJ1-1; TRBD1 agrees at 8 bases. The V segment lost 5 bases and the J segment 10 bases; nucleotides outside the gene matches: 12. The germline gives CDR1 MDHEN, CDR2 SYDVKM. This CDR3 has 14 amino acids.

This clone was counted between two and nine times. J is TRBJ1-6 and V is TRBV28, with 7 bases identical to TRBD1. Germline lookup yields CDR1 MDHEN and CDR2 SYDVKM. The CDR3 is made up of 14 amino acids. V lost 8 bases, J lost 9 bases, and 10 bases stayed unmatched. CDR3 in DNA: TGTGCCAGCGGACAACAGGGGATGACTTCACCCCTCCACTTT. This gives the protein CASGQQGMTSPLHF.

The chain has TRBV7-9 and TRBJ1-1, with D unclear. The V gene's germline CDR1 is SEHNR and CDR2 FQNEAQ (reference sequence). V was shortened by 4 bases and J by 5 bases, with 17 bases between the two germline ends. This CDR3 comprises 15 residues. CDR3 sequence reads: CASSSVRTASTEAFF. For the CDR3, the DNA is TGTGCCAGCAGCTCAGTTAGGACTGCCTCTACTGAAGCTTTCTTT.

The chain couples TRBV5-4 to TRBJ1-2, with 9 bases aligning to TRBD1. The CDR3 spans 16 residues. The junction had 12 bases not matched to a gene; V was cut back by 4 bases and J by 5 bases. Germline values: CDR1 SGHNT, CDR2 YYREEE (reference sequence). In DNA, the CDR3 is TGTGCCAGCAGCACCCGTCTAATGACAGGGGGATATGGCTACACCTTC. Its protein is CASSTRLMTGGYGYTF.

The J gene is TRBJ1-2, the V gene TRBV12-3 or TRBV12-4, with D tentatively TRBD1 (6 bases). V lost 1 base and J lost 4, with 7 bases in between. The CDR3 is made up of 13 amino acids. CDR3 protein: CASSLVQGYGYTF. The CDR3 DNA is TGTGCCAGCAGTTTAGTACAGGGCTATGGCTACACCTTC.

The gene calls are TRBV19 and TRBJ2-1; TRBD1 aligns across 9 bases. Germline V gene data show CDR1 as LNHDA and CDR2 as SQIVND (reference sequence). Trimming removed 6 bases from V and 4 bases from J; junction bases left unmatched: 10. The CDR3 is 16 residues long. The CDR3 nucleotides read TGTGCCAGTAGGACCACAGGGGGCGGAATATACAATGAGCAGTTCTTC. It translates to CASRTTGGGIYNEQFF.

V and J are TRBV27 and TRBJ2-1, with D tentatively TRBD1 (5 bases). The germline gives CDR1 MNHEY, CDR2 SMNVEV (reference sequence). Trimming removed 3 bases at V and 9 bases at J, with 21 bases between. The CDR3 sequence is 16 residues long. CDR3 loop: CASSFLVRAGPGEQFF. CDR3 nucleotides: TGTGCCAGCAGTTTCCTTGTCAGGGCAGGCCCCGGTGAGCAGTTCTTC.

The chain is built from TRBV11-2 and TRBJ2-2; D is undetermined. This CDR3 has 15 amino acids. Germline V gene lookup returns CDR1 SGHAT and CDR2 FQNNGV. V lost 5 bases and J lost 7, with 17 bases in between. DNA for the CDR3: TGTGCCAGCAGCCATAATAGATGGTACGTCGGGGAGCTGTTTTTT. Amino acid sequence: CASSHNRWYVGELFF.

This CDR3 is CASSDRAVPSGNTIYF. The DNA of the CDR3 is TGTGCCAGCAGTGATAGAGCGGTTCCCTCTGGAAACACCATATATTTT. The rearrangement uses TRBV6-1 and TRBJ1-3; D unclear. CDR1 and CDR2 (germline): MNHNS, SASEGT. Trimming stripped 3 bases from V and 0 bases from J, with 12 bases between. This CDR3 has 16 residues.

The V call is TRBV27, the J call TRBJ2-7, with 13 bases lining up with TRBD2. The CDR3 consists of 15 residues. V shed 3 bases, J shed 2 bases, and the junction held 1 base outside the gene matches. CDR1 is MNHEY, CDR2 SMNVEV, per germline (reference sequence). CDR3 bases: TGTGCCAGCAGTTTGGGACTAGCGGGAACCTACGAGCAGTACTTC. This gives the protein CASSLGLAGTYEQYF.

This chain connects TRBV29-1 to TRBJ2-1; maybe TRBD2 (5 bases). Germline CDR1 and CDR2: SQVTM and ANQGSEA. Deletions cut 8 bases from V and 10 bases from J, with 21 bases between. This CDR3 spans 13 amino acids. CDR3 DNA: TGCAGCCAACTTTCCCCTTTAACTAGGGAGCAGTTCTTC. As protein: CSQLSPLTREQFF.

This clone was counted only a few times. This sample also contains other DNA sequences that code for the same CDR3. The gene calls are TRBV7-8 and TRBJ2-7; 7 bases align to TRBD1. Germline CDR1 reads SGHVS; CDR2 reads FQNEAQ. The CDR3 spans 14 residues. J lost 0 bases, V lost 5 bases, and 4 bases had no gene match. The CDR3 region has the DNA TGTGCCAGCAGCCCTGGGACAGTCTCCTACGAGCAGTACTTC. This encodes CASSPGTVSYEQYF.

The V and J genes are TRBV19 and TRBJ1-5; D possibly corresponds to TRBD1 (6 bases). The germline gives CDR1 LNHDA, CDR2 SQIVND (reference sequence). CDR3 length: 16 residues. V lost 2 bases, J lost 2 bases, and 13 bases lay in between. CDR3 nucleotide sequence: TGTGCCAGTAGTATAAAGGGGGATTTGGGCAATCAGCCCCAGCATTTT. This sequence encodes CASSIKGDLGNQPQHF.

The genes are TRBV10-3 and TRBJ2-3; 8 bases are shared with TRBD2. V trimming: 0 bases; J trimming: 0 bases; junction bases outside the gene matches: 2. The CDR3 loop spans 16 amino acids. Germline V gene sequence: CDR1 ENHRY, CDR2 SYGVKD. The CDR3 DNA sequence: TGTGCCATCAGTGAGTCGTCTAGCGGGAGCACAGATACGCAGTATTTT. Translating gives CAISESSSGSTDTQYF.

V gene TRBV28 combines with J gene TRBJ2-7, with 9 bases aligning to TRBD2. This CDR3 region has 14 residues. Germline V gives CDR1 MDHEN, CDR2 SYDVKM. The V and J ends lost 2 bases and 3 bases, in that order; junction bases with no gene match: 2. CDR3 residues: CASSLPSGNYEQYF. CDR3 DNA sequence: TGTGCCAGCAGTTTACCTAGCGGGAACTACGAGCAGTACTTC.

V gene TRBV29-1 combines with J gene TRBJ2-1; TRBD2 is a possible D gene (5 bases). The V end lost 4 bases, the J end lost 2 bases, and 9 bases lay between the germline ends. The CDR3 extends over 13 amino acids. Germline V gene sequence: CDR1 SQVTM, CDR2 ANQGSEA. CDR3 nucleotide sequence: TGCAGCGTTGCTACCGGGACCTACAATGAGCAGTTCTTC. Amino acid sequence: CSVATGTYNEQFF.

CDR3 coding DNA: TGTGCCAGCAGCTTACAGACAGGGGGACCTAATGAAAAACTGTTTTTT. Translation: CASSLQTGGPNEKLFF. This rearrangement joins TRBV7-2 to TRBJ1-4, with 9 bases fitting TRBD1. The V segment lost 2 bases and the J segment 3 bases; nucleotides outside the gene matches: 4. Germline loops: CDR1 SGHTA, CDR2 FQGNSA. This CDR3 is built from 16 residues.

The rearrangement uses TRBV30 and TRBJ1-1, with D uncertain. The germline V and J ends were trimmed by 1 base and 5 bases, with 11 bases remaining between them. The length of the CDR3 is 13 residues. CDR1 GTSNPN and CDR2 SVGIG come from the germline V gene (reference sequence). DNA of the CDR3: TGTGCCTGGAGTGCAGGAATGGTGACTGAAGCTTTCTTT. Translating it yields CAWSAGMVTEAFF. Filled out from reference TRBV30 and TRBJ1-1, the complete variable domain reads SQTIHQWPATLVQPVGSPLSLECTVEGTSNPNLYWYRQAAGRGLQLLFYSVGIGQISSEVPQNLSASRPQDRQFILSSKKLLLSDSGFYLCAWSAGMVTEAFFGQGTRLTVV.

The table lists this clone with a few counts. The chain uses TRBV6-5 and TRBJ2-2; 11 bases fit TRBD1. In germline, CDR1 is MNHEY, CDR2 SVGAGI. Germline trimming cut 8 bases from V and 3 bases from J; bases unmatched to any gene: 2. The CDR3 consists of 14 residues. Here the CDR3 DNA reads TGTGCCAGCGGACAGGGGGCTTACACCGGGGAGCTGTTTTTT. Protein: CASGQGAYTGELFF.

This clone was recorded once. The chain links TRBV27 to TRBJ1-5; D possibly corresponds to TRBD1 (5 bases). This CDR3 region has 16 residues. V was shortened by 2 bases and J by 0 bases, with 11 bases between the two germline ends. Germline-derived CDR1 and CDR2 are MNHEY and SMNVEV (reference sequence). The CDR3 here is CASSLGGVISNQPQHF. CDR3 sequence (DNA): TGTGCCAGCAGTTTAGGAGGGGTTATTAGCAATCAGCCCCAGCATTTT.

The chain has TRBV5-1 and TRBJ2-7; no clear D. The CDR3 is 12 residues long. V lost 1 base to trimming and J lost 6 bases, with 8 bases between them. Per the germline V gene, CDR1 is SGHRS and CDR2 is YFSETQ. The DNA for the CDR3 is TGCGCCAGCAGCTTGTCTCGGGTCGAGCAGTACTTC. It specifies CASSLSRVEQYF.

The count of this clone is one. The chain carries TRBV28 and TRBJ2-1; weak D call: TRBD1 (6 bases). Germline V gives CDR1 MDHEN, CDR2 SYDVKM. The germline V and J ends were trimmed by 7 bases and 14 bases, with 24 bases remaining between them. The CDR3 contains 14 residues. DNA of the CDR3: TGTGCCAGCACCGGACCGGGACATATGCCTCTCGAGTTCTTC. Translation: CASTGPGHMPLEFF.

This chain joins TRBV11-2 and TRBJ2-2, with D unresolved. The CDR3 extends over 13 amino acids. The germline CDR1 and CDR2 sequences are SGHAT and FQNNGV. V lost 3 bases to trimming and J lost 5 bases, with 7 bases between them. The CDR3 sequence: CASSFMRTGELFF. The DNA of the CDR3 is TGTGCCAGCAGCTTTATGCGGACCGGGGAGCTGTTTTTT.

The gene calls are TRBV28 and TRBJ2-7; TRBD2 aligns across 8 bases. The V gene end was trimmed by 3 bases and the J gene end by 5 bases; junction bases not matched to a gene: 9. The CDR3 length is 15 residues. Per germline, CDR1 MDHEN and CDR2 SYDVKM. CDR3 region: CASSLAGGSNNEQYF. In DNA, the CDR3 is TGTGCCAGCAGTTTGGCGGGAGGCAGCAATAACGAGCAGTACTTC.